One T cell receptor beta chain is described in this entry. This sample is drawn from a study of cytotoxic CD8 clonotypes in ibrutinib-treated CLL. Only in-frame clones appear in the TCRdb table, and some are missing; sequencing was by immunoSEQ multiplex PCR. Of 100,000 to 150,000 clones detected, 70% to 90% appear once; the ten largest clones hold around 2.1%. This CDR3 has 14 residues. Germline V gene sequence: CDR1 LGHNA, CDR2 YNFKEQ. V gave up 6 bases and J gave up 3 bases, with 12 bases separating them. Material: PBMCs, obtained after 24 months of ibrutinib treatment. This TCR came from a human donor with chronic lymphocytic leukemia. This rearrangement joins TRBV4-2 to TRBJ2-1; no clear D. DNA for the CDR3: TGTGCCAGCAGATTTGACGGATACTACAATGAGCAGTTCTTC. This encodes CASRFDGYYNEQFF.